This TCR beta chain was recovered during a study of cytomegalovirus exposure and HLA in healthy donors. The CDR3 spans 16 residues. Germline values: CDR1 LGHNA, CDR2 YSLEER. J was trimmed by 3 bases and V by 4 bases; bases with no gene match: 6. This PCR relied on a set of 60 Vbeta primers and 13 Jbeta primers. The assay was immunoSEQ multiplex PCR, and TCRdb's table has in-frame clones only and misses some. Of about 150,000 clones in the sample, roughly 72% were seen once. The study, taken as a whole, reports: Later genetic work tied a missense DCLRE1C variant to beta-chain V and J trimming.

This clone came up once. Its cognate antigen is unknown. The sequencing input was PBMCs. The origin of this receptor is a man aged 40-49 years in good health and CMV-seronegative. This rearrangement joins TRBV4-3 to TRBJ2-1; 10 bases agree with TRBD1. CDR3 residues: CASSRHRDRGYNEQFF. The CDR3 nucleotides are TGCGCCAGCAGCCGCCACCGGGACAGGGGCTACAATGAGCAGTTCTTC.